The sequence of this T cell receptor (beta chain) was determined in a study of post-analysis software for immune sequencing data. Findings and limits, study-wide: Patients used roughly five TRBV segments, including TRBV5-6, TRBV5-1 and TRBV20-1, more often than controls.

There are 15 residues in the CDR3. The germline V gene has CDR1 MNHEY and CDR2 SVGAGI. Trimming took 6 bases from V and 2 from J; bases not matched to a gene: 5. To note about this clonotype: Antigen unknown.

Carried by the TCR beta cDNA libraries were unique molecular identifiers. TCRdb reanalysed the PCR reads using MiXCR and keeps one entry per CDR3 protein. The table records 450,000 or so distinct CDR3 sequences, around 40% of them present only once. The chain employs TRBV6-5 and TRBJ1-5; 9 nucleotides align to TRBD1. The sequence was obtained from a girl aged 10 to 17 with multiple sclerosis. Source material: blood. The CDR3 here is CASREDRGGNQPQHF. CDR3 DNA sequence: TGTGCCAGCAGAGAGGACAGGGGAGGCAATCAGCCCCAGCATTTT.